These T cell receptor beta chains were read from a single sample in a study of breast tumors, draining lymph nodes, adjacent tissues. One entry per CDR3 protein, called by TCRdb with MiXCR from the multiplex PCR reads. The sample includes about 130,000 distinct CDR3 sequences, roughly 21% of them seen just once. The specimen was axillary lymph node tissue. These receptor sequences come from a female donor with breast cancer. Some clones in this sample may be carry-over from other donors' samples. CDR3s include the opening cysteine and the closing phenylalanine or tryptophan. A D gene is named only where the DNA matches it firmly. Clone size, where shown, is once, few, many, or a class for clones that have expanded.

>many|-|TRBV6-1|TRBJ2-5
TGTGCCAGCAGTGAAGGGTACCAAGAGACCCAGTACTTC
CASSEGYQETQYF
>many|-|TRBV7-3|TRBJ1-6
TGTGCCAGCAGCTTAAAAGGGGCCAATAATTCACCCCTCCACTTT
CASSLKGANNSPLHF
>-|TRBD1|TRBV6-1|TRBJ1-5
TGTGCCAGCAGACCTCTCGGCCAGGGGGATCAGCCCCAGCATTTT
CASRPLGQGDQPQHF
>many|-|TRBV5-4|TRBJ2-3
TGTGCCAGCAGCCCGGGGCGTTTCGTGGGCGCAGATACGCAGTATTTT
CASSPGRFVGADTQYF
>-|-|TRBV7-2|TRBJ1-1
TGTGCCAGCAGCTCCAGGACGAATGTGAACACTGAAGCTTTCTTT
CASSSRTNVNTEAFF
>many|-|TRBV5-1|TRBJ2-7
TGCGCCAGCAAGGGGGGCTCCTACGAGCAGTACTTC
CASKGGSYEQYF
>many|-|TRBV5-1|TRBJ2-7
TGCGCCAGCAGCCCAGGAGGGACAACTACCTACGAGCAGTACTTC
CASSPGGTTTYEQYF
>many|TRBD2|TRBV11-2|TRBJ2-5
TGTGCCAGCAGCGAGGGGTCGGGAGGGACCCAGTACTTC
CASSEGSGGTQYF
>-|TRBD1|TRBV18|TRBJ1-1
TGTGCCAGCTCAGCGGGACAGGGGGCGCCTGAAGCTTTCTTT
CASSAGQGAPEAFF
>many|-|TRBV7-2|TRBJ2-3
TGTGCCAGCAGCTTATTGACAGCGGATACGCAGTATTTT
CASSLLTADTQYF
>many|-|TRBV19|TRBJ2-5
TGTGCCAGTAGTATAGAGAGGGGGACCCAGTACTTC
CASSIERGTQYF
>many|TRBD2|TRBV15|TRBJ2-3
TGTGCCACCAGCAGGGGGACTAGCGGGGGCGACGATACGCAGTATTTT
CATSRGTSGGDDTQYF
>-|-|TRBV2|TRBJ2-7
TGTGCCAGCGCGCCGGGGCTCCACTACGAGCAGTACTTC
CASAPGLHYEQYF
>-|-|TRBV6-4|TRBJ1-1
TGTGCCAGCAGTCCACAGGGAGGGACTGAAGCTTTCTTT
CASSPQGGTEAFF
>few|TRBD1|TRBV28|TRBJ2-1
TGTGCCAGCAGCTCCCTGACAGGGGGCTTAAATGAGCAGTTCTTC
CASSSLTGGLNEQFF
>many|TRBD2|TRBV19|TRBJ2-1
TGTGCCAGTAGTATAGGCAGCGGGAGGGCCTACAATGAGCAGTTCTTC
CASSIGSGRAYNEQFF
>many|TRBD2|TRBV12-3/TRBV12-4|TRBJ2-5
TGTGCCAGCAGTTTAAAGCGGGAGGGCCTAGGAGCAGAGACCCAGTACTTC
CASSLKREGLGAETQYF
>many|-|TRBV24-1|TRBJ2-1
TGTGCCACCAGTGATTTGGGCCAGGGGCACTACAATGAGCAGTTCTTC
CATSDLGQGHYNEQFF
>many|TRBD2|TRBV6-5|TRBJ2-1
TGTGCCAGCAGCGCCTTGGCGGGAGGGCTGCATGAGCAGTTCTTC
CASSALAGGLHEQFF
>many|-|TRBV2|TRBJ1-6
TGTGCCAGCAGTGAAGGGGAGAGTTCACCCCTCCACTTT
CASSEGESSPLHF
>-|TRBD1|TRBV29-1|TRBJ1-3
TGCAGCGTCCTAGGGACAGGTAGAGACACCATATATTTT
CSVLGTGRDTIYF
>many|-|TRBV10-1|TRBJ1-4
TGCGCCAGCCTATTCGTGGACGGTGAAAAACTGTTTTTT
CASLFVDGEKLFF
>many|-|TRBV2|TRBJ1-2
TGTGCCAGCAGTGTCGGTCAGAATTATGGCTACACCTTC
CASSVGQNYGYTF
>many|TRBD2|TRBV24-1|TRBJ2-1
TGTGCCACCAGTGACAGCCCCGGGACTAGCGGGGGGGTCTACAATGAGCAGTTCTTC
CATSDSPGTSGGVYNEQFF
>many|TRBD1|TRBV6-1|TRBJ1-6
TGTGCCAGCGCACTGACAGGGGGCCATTCACCCCTCCACTTT
CASALTGGHSPLHF
>many|-|TRBV20-1|TRBJ2-7
TGCAGTGCTTCCGCCCGGTACGAGCAGTACTTC
CSASARYEQYF
>many|TRBD2|TRBV20-1|TRBJ2-3
TGCAGTGCTAGAGACATCAGGGTAGCGGGAGTAGACACGCAGTATTTT
CSARDIRVAGVDTQYF
>many|-|TRBV7-9|TRBJ1-2
TGTGCCAGCAGCTATGAACCGGGACGGAACTATGGCTACACCTTC
CASSYEPGRNYGYTF